These T cell receptor beta chains were read from a single sample in a study of T cells in Graves' hyperthyroidism and ophthalmopathy. TCRdb reanalysed the multiplex PCR reads using MiXCR and keeps one entry per CDR3 protein. Of 300,000 to 350,000 distinct CDR3 sequences listed, approximately 17% were seen once; the top ten hold 33%. The sample comprised blood. The source is a man in his thirties or forties with Graves' hyperthyroidism. Each CDR3 is given with its conserved first and last residue. D genes are given only for firm matches. Clone size, where shown, is once, few, many, or a class for clones that have expanded.

v_call	clone_size	d_call	j_call	cdr3_nt	cdr3_aa
TRBV6-1	few	-	TRBJ2-6	TGTGCCAGCGTAGGGGGGGCTCGTGGGGCCAACGTCCTGACTTTC	CASVGGARGANVLTF
TRBV9	many	TRBD1	TRBJ1-1	TGTGCCAGCAGCGTAGGCTGGACAGGGCGGGATGAAGCTTTCTTT	CASSVGWTGRDEAFF
TRBV14	few	-	TRBJ1-2	TGTGCCAGCAGCCAAGGGGCGTGGGGCTACACCTTC	CASSQGAWGYTF
TRBV5-8	many	-	TRBJ2-3	TGTGCCAGCAGTCAAATAGCGGCCCACAGCACAGATACGCAGTATTTT	CASSQIAAHSTDTQYF
TRBV19	once	-	TRBJ1-5	TGTGCCAGTAGTATTATATCGGGGAGCAATCAGCCCCAGCATTTT	CASSIISGSNQPQHF
TRBV28	many	-	TRBJ1-4	TGTGCCAGCAGTCCCCCGGGAACTAATGAAAAACTGTTTTTT	CASSPPGTNEKLFF
TRBV7-9	many	-	TRBJ1-1	TGTGCCAGCCGGCGGGTGAACACTGAAGCTTTCTTT	CASRRVNTEAFF
TRBV19	few	-	TRBJ1-6	TGTGCCAGCCGGACAGTATATAATTCACCCCTCCACTTT	CASRTVYNSPLHF
TRBV12-3/TRBV12-4	-	TRBD2	TRBJ2-1	TGTGCCAGCACCCTCGGGGGGGTAGCGGGAGTTGAGCAGTTCTTC	CASTLGGVAGVEQFF
TRBV9	-	TRBD2	TRBJ2-3	TGTGCCAGCAGCGGAACTAGCGACAGTTCTAGCACAGATACGCAGTATTTT	CASSGTSDSSSTDTQYF
TRBV2	many	TRBD1	TRBJ2-3	TGTGCCAGCAGTTTGGACAGGGGGGAAGATACGCAGTATTTT	CASSLDRGEDTQYF
TRBV5-6	-	-	TRBJ2-5	TGTGCCAGCAGCTTGGAAGCAGCGGTGGGTGTCCAGTACTTC	CASSLEAAVGVQYF
TRBV6-2/TRBV6-3	few	-	TRBJ2-5	TGTGCCAGCAGTTACCCCTGGTCGAGCTGGCTTGGGGAGACCCAGTACTTC	CASSYPWSSWLGETQYF
TRBV11-1	-	TRBD2	TRBJ2-3	TGTGCCAGCAGCTTATTACTAGGACTAGCGGGAATTGTCACAGATACGCAGTATTTT	CASSLLLGLAGIVTDTQYF
TRBV2	many	TRBD1	TRBJ2-7	TGTGCCAGCAGTGAACAGGGGGCATCCTACGAGCAGTACTTC	CASSEQGASYEQYF
TRBV25-1	few	-	TRBJ1-6	TGTGCCAGCAGTGCCGGACAAGACCCTTCACCCCTCCACTTT	CASSAGQDPSPLHF
TRBV20-1	-	-	TRBJ2-7	TGCAGTGCTAGAATGGACGAGCAGTACTTC	CSARMDEQYF
TRBV18	many	-	TRBJ1-2	TGTGCCAGCTCACCGGCAGCGGGAGGCGGCTACACCTTC	CASSPAAGGGYTF
TRBV7-9	-	-	TRBJ1-1	TGTGCCAGCAGCTTAAAGTCCCAAAACTACCGGGGGTACGCTTTCTTT	CASSLKSQNYRGYAFF
TRBV4-1	few	TRBD2	TRBJ2-5	TGCGCCAGCAGCCAAGCTAGCGGAGACAAAGAGACCCAGTACTTC	CASSQASGDKETQYF
TRBV6-1	many	-	TRBJ1-5	TGTGCCAGCAGTGAGGGGTGGGCCCGATCTAAGGAATCGCCCCAGCATTTT	CASSEGWARSKESPQHF
TRBV7-2	few	-	TRBJ1-2	TGTGCCAGCAGCGCCGACAGAGTGGGCTACACCTTC	CASSADRVGYTF
TRBV11-3	many	TRBD1	TRBJ1-1	TGTGCCAGCAGCCCAAGGACAGGGCCGAACACTGAAGCTTTCTTT	CASSPRTGPNTEAFF
TRBV5-1	-	-	TRBJ2-1	TGCGCCAGCAGCTCCAGGGGGGGAGGGGCTGGCAATGAGCAGTTCTTC	CASSSRGGGAGNEQFF
TRBV7-2	-	TRBD2	TRBJ2-5	TGTGCCAGCAGCTCCGGACTAGACCAAGAGGCCCAGTACTTC	CASSSGLDQEAQYF
TRBV12-3/TRBV12-4	few	TRBD2	TRBJ2-5	TGTGCCGGCAGTCATTCTGCCGGGACTAGGTACCACTTC	CAGSHSAGTRYHF
TRBV20-1	few	-	TRBJ2-1	TGCAGTGCTAGAGACATTGGGCAGTTCTTC	CSARDIGQFF
TRBV28	many	-	TRBJ2-7	TGTGCCAGCAGATTAAGGGGAGGGGGCTACGAGCAGTACTTC	CASRLRGGGYEQYF
TRBV20-1	many	-	TRBJ2-5	TGCAGTGCTAGAGACCCTGTTGAGCCGACCCAGTACTTC	CSARDPVEPTQYF
TRBV6-1	-	TRBD1	TRBJ2-5	TGTGCCAGCAGGCGACAGGGTTGGGAGACCCAGTACTTC	CASRRQGWETQYF
TRBV11-2	many	-	TRBJ2-2	TGTGCCAGCAGCTTAGAAGGAACCCCCGGGGAGCTGTTTTTT	CASSLEGTPGELFF
TRBV2	many	-	TRBJ2-3	TGTGCCAGCAGTGACCCTCCTGCAGATACGCAGTATTTT	CASSDPPADTQYF
TRBV5-7	few	-	TRBJ2-7	TGTGCCAGCAGTTCACCGTGGGGTTCACAGCAGTACTTC	CASSSPWGSQQYF
TRBV12-3/TRBV12-4	few	-	TRBJ2-4	TGTGCCAGCAGTTTACTAGAACTAGCCAAAAACATTCAGTACTTC	CASSLLELAKNIQYF
TRBV7-9	-	-	TRBJ2-3	TGCCTTGTCATGAATTTGGGAGATACGCAGTATTTT	CLVMNLGDTQYF
TRBV25-1	few	-	TRBJ2-7	TGTGCCAGCAGTTCCGCCTGGACAGAATTATACGAGCAGTACTTC	CASSSAWTELYEQYF
TRBV4-1	-	TRBD2	TRBJ2-7	TGCGCCAGCCAAAAAAGGTCCGGACTAGCGGGGAGCACCTACGAGCAGTACTTC	CASQKRSGLAGSTYEQYF
TRBV6-1	many	TRBD2	TRBJ2-5	TGTGCCAGCAGTTCCCCCAGTGGGAGGGGACAAGAGACCCAGTACTTC	CASSSPSGRGQETQYF
TRBV24-1	many	-	TRBJ2-7	TGTGCCACCAGTGATTTATCCAGGGCCTACGAGCAGTACTTC	CATSDLSRAYEQYF
TRBV10-1	-	-	TRBJ2-2	TGCGCCAGCAGTGAGTCCCTATCCGGGGAGCTGTTTTTT	CASSESLSGELFF
TRBV3-1	many	-	TRBJ2-7	TGTGCCAGCAGCCAAAGGAACGAGCAGTACTTC	CASSQRNEQYF
TRBV20-1	-	-	TRBJ2-2	TGCAGTGCTTTACAGGGGAACACCGGGGAGCTGTTTTTT	CSALQGNTGELFF
TRBV7-8	few	-	TRBJ2-7	TGTGCCAGCAGCTTAGCCCCGTACGACTACGAGCAGTACTTC	CASSLAPYDYEQYF
TRBV30	many	-	TRBJ1-6	TGTGCCTGGAGTGTACGGGTGGGGTCACCCCTCCACTTT	CAWSVRVGSPLHF
TRBV11-2	many	-	TRBJ2-1	TGTGCCAGCAGCCAACACCGGGACCAATACAATGAGCAGTTCTTC	CASSQHRDQYNEQFF
TRBV7-3	-	-	TRBJ1-2	TGTGCCAGCAGCCGGGGGCGGGGGCGAGATGGCTACACCTTC	CASSRGRGRDGYTF
TRBV18	many	-	TRBJ1-1	TGTGCCAGCTCCCCGGGATTGGACACTGAAGCTTTCTTT	CASSPGLDTEAFF
TRBV6-2/TRBV6-3	few	-	TRBJ2-7	TGTGCCATCGACAGATTCTACGAGCAGTACTTC	CAIDRFYEQYF
TRBV5-1	-	TRBD1	TRBJ1-6	TGCGCCAGCAGCTTGACCAGGGACAGGGGTAATTCACCCCTCCACTTT	CASSLTRDRGNSPLHF
TRBV12-3/TRBV12-4	many	-	TRBJ2-7	TGTGCCAGCAGCCCCTGGCCTAGAGGAGGCTACGAGCAGTACTTC	CASSPWPRGGYEQYF
TRBV6-1	many	-	TRBJ1-1	TGTGCCAGCAGTCCGACAGGAGTGAACACTGAAGCTTTCTTT	CASSPTGVNTEAFF
TRBV10-1	-	-	TRBJ2-7	TGCGCCAGCAGTGAGTCCTACAAATCCTACGAGCAGTACTTC	CASSESYKSYEQYF
TRBV28	many	-	TRBJ2-5	TGTGCCAGCAGGCGGGCTACACAAGAGACCCAGTACTTC	CASRRATQETQYF
TRBV5-4	-	TRBD1	TRBJ2-7	TGTGCCAGCAGCACCCCGGGACAGGGGTCCTCCTACGAGCAGTACTTC	CASSTPGQGSSYEQYF
TRBV27	few	-	TRBJ2-7	TGTGCCAGCAGTCCCCCCCATCCCTACGAGCAGTACTTC	CASSPPHPYEQYF
TRBV6-1	many	TRBD1	TRBJ1-2	TGTGCCAGCAGTGCGGACAGGAACTTTTATGGCTACACCTTC	CASSADRNFYGYTF
TRBV9	-	-	TRBJ2-1	TGTGCCAGCAGCGTTTCCCACAGTTACAATGAGCAGTTCTTC	CASSVSHSYNEQFF
TRBV10-2	many	TRBD1	TRBJ2-7	TGCGCCACTGGGACAGGGGGCTTTTTTACCTACGAGCAGTACTTC	CATGTGGFFTYEQYF
TRBV20-1	many	-	TRBJ2-1	TGCAGTGCTATGACAGACCTCGGGTACAATGAGCAGTTCTTC	CSAMTDLGYNEQFF